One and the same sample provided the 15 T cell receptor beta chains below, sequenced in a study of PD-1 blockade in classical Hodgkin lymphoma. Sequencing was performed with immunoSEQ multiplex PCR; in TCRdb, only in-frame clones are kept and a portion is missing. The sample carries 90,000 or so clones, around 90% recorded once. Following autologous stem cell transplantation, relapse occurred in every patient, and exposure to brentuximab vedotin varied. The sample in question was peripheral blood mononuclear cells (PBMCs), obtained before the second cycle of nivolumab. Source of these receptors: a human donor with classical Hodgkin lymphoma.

The CDR3 loop is CASSPTTGMDTQYF. The CDR3 nucleotides read TGTGCCAGCTCACCAACGACAGGGATGGATACGCAGTATTTT. The chain joins TRBV18 to TRBJ2-3, with 7 bases matching TRBD1. Germline loops: CDR1 KGHSH, CDR2 LQKENI. The CDR3 spans 14 residues. The V gene end was trimmed by 2 bases and the J gene end by 6 bases; junction bases not matched to a gene: 5. The whole variable domain, remainder taken from reference TRBV18 and TRBJ2-3, is NAGVMQNPRHLVRRRGQEARLRCSPMKGHSHVYWYRQLPEEGLKFMVYLQKENIIDESGMPKERFSAEFPKEGPSILRIQQVVRGDSAAYFCASSPTTGMDTQYFGPGTRLTVL.

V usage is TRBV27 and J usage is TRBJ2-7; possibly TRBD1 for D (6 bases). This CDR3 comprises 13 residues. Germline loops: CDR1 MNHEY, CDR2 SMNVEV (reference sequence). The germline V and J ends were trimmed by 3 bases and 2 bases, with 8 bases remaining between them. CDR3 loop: CASSFQGPYEQYF. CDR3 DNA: TGTGCCAGCAGTTTCCAGGGGCCCTACGAGCAGTACTTC.

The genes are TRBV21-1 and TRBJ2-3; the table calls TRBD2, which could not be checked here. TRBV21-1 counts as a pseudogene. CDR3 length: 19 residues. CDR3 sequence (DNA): TGTGCCAGCAGCAAAGTGGGGTCGACTAGCGGGAGGAACACAGATACGCAGTATTTT. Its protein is CASSKVGSTSGRNTDTQYF.

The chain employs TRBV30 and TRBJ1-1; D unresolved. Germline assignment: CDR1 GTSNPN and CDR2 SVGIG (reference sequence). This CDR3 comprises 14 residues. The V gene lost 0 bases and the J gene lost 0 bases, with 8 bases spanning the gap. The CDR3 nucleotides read TGTGCCTGGAGTGTTGTTGGGATGAACACTGAAGCTTTCTTT. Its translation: CAWSVVGMNTEAFF.

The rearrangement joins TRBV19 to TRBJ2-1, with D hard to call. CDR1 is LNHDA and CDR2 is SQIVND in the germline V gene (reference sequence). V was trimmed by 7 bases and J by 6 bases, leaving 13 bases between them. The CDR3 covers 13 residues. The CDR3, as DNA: TGTGCCAGTACGAAAAGGGAAGGCAATGAGCAGTTCTTC. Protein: CASTKREGNEQFF.

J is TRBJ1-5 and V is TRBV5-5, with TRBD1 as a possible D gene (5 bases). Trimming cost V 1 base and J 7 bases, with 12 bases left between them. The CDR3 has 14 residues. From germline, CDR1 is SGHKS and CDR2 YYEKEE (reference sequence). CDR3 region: CASSLWRGSQPQHF. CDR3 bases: TGTGCCAGCAGCTTGTGGAGGGGCTCGCAGCCCCAGCATTTT.

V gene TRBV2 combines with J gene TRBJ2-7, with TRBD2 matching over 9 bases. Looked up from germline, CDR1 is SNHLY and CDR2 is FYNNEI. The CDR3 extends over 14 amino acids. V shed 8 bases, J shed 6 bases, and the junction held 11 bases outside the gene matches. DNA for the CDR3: TGTGCCAGCTCCTTTGGCGGGAGGGCCTCCGAGCAGTACTTC. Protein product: CASSFGGRASEQYF. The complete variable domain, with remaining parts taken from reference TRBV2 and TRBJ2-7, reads EPEVTQTPSHQVTQMGQEVILRCVPISNHLYFYWYRQILGQKVEFLVSFYNNEISEKSEIFDDQFSVERPDGSNFTLKIRSTKLEDSAMYFCASSFGGRASEQYFGPGTRLTVT.

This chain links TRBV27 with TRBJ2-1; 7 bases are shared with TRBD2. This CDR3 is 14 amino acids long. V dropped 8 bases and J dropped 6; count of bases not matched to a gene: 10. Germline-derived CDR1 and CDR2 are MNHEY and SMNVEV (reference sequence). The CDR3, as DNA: TGTGCCAGCGGCGGACTAGTAGGAGTCAATGAGCAGTTCTTC. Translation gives CASGGLVGVNEQFF.

The CDR3: CASRRGGSTEAFF. The CDR3 coding sequence is TGTGCCAGCAGGCGGGGGGGGTCCACTGAAGCTTTCTTT. This chain joins TRBV2 and TRBJ1-1, with D possibly matching TRBD1 (5 bases). Germline V lookup: CDR1 SNHLY, CDR2 FYNNEI. Trimming cost V 6 bases and J 4 bases, with 12 bases left between them. The CDR3 loop spans 13 amino acids.

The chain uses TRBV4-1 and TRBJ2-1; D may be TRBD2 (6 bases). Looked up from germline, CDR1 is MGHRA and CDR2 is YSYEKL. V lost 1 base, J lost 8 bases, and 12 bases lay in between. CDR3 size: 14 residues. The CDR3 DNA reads TGCGCCAGCAGCCAAGGTCTAGGAGGGGATGAGCAGTTCTTC. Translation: CASSQGLGGDEQFF.

CDR3 DNA: TGTGCCAGCTACTACCGGGACTACTCCTACGAGCAGTACTTC. Protein product: CASYYRDYSYEQYF. The chain links TRBV2 to TRBJ2-7; 7 bases align to TRBD2. The germline CDR1 and CDR2 sequences are SNHLY and FYNNEI. The CDR3 has 14 residues. J gave up 0 bases and V 8 bases, and 7 bases lay outside the gene matches.

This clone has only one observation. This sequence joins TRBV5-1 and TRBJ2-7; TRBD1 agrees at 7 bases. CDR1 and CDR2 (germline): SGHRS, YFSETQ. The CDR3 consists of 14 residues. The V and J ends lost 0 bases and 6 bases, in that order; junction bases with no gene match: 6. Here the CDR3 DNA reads TGCGCCAGCAGCTTGGGTCTACAGGGGATCGAGCAGTACTTC. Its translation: CASSLGLQGIEQYF.

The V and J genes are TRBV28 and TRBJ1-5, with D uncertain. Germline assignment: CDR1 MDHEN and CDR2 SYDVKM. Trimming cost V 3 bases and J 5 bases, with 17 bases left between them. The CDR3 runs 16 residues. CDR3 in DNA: TGTGCCAGCAGTTTCCCGACCGGAGGAGTTCATCAGCCCCAGCATTTT. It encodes CASSFPTGGVHQPQHF.

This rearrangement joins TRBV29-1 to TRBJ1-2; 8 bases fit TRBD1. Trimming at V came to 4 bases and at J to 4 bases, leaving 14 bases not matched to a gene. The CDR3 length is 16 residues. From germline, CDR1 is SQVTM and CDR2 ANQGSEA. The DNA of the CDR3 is TGCAGCGTTGGGCCCTCAGACAGGGGCCCGATCTATGGCTACACCTTC. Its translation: CSVGPSDRGPIYGYTF.

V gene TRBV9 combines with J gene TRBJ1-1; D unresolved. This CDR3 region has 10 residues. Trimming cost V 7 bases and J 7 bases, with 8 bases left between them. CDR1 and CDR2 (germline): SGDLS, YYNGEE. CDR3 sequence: CASGEFEAFF. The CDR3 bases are TGTGCCAGCGGGGAGTTTGAAGCTTTCTTT. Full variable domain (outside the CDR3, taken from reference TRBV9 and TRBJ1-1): DSGVTQTPKHLITATGQRVTLRCSPRSGDLSVYWYQQSLDQGLQFLIQYYNGEERAKGNILERFSAQQFPDLHSELNLSSLELGDSALYFCASGEFEAFFGQGTRLTVV.